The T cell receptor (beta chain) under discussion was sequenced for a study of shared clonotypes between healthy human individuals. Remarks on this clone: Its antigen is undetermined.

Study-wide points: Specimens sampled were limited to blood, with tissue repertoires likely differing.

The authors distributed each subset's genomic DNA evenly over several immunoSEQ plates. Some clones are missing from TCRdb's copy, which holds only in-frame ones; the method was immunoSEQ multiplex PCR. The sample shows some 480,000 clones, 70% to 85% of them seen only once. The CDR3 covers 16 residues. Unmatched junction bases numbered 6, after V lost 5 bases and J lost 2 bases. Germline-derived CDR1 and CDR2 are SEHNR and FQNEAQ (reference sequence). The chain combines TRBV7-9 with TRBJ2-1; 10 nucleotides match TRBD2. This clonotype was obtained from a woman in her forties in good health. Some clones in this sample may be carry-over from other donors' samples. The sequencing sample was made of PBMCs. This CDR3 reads CASSPGLAVAYNEQFF. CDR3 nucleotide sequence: TGTGCCAGCAGCCCCGGACTAGCGGTTGCCTACAATGAGCAGTTCTTC. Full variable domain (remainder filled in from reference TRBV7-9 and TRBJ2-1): DTGVSQNPRHKITKRGQNVTFRCDPISEHNRLYWYRQTLGQGPEFLTYFQNEAQLEKSRLLSDRFSAERPKGSFSTLEIQRTEQGDSAMYLCASSPGLAVAYNEQFFGPGTRLTVL.